The T cell receptor beta chain described here comes from a study of molecular identifiers for immune sequencing clone quantification. Overall study: Sequencing covered four of five parts into which replicate RNA from approximately 20,000 or 98,000 naive CD8 cells was split. Notes on the study in general: In naive cells, under 1% of molecules belonged to clones above 20 RNA copies, against over 97% in effector cells. Among some 1.1 million naive cells, spiked Jurkat TCR RNA from a single cell was reportedly detectable.

This clonotype was seen a few times. Its antigen is unknown. Each CDR3 protein gets one entry after TCRdb re-called the PCR reads with MiXCR. The sample lists more than 550,000 distinct CDR3 sequences, roughly 27% occurring once. With 4 bases clipped from V and 2 bases from J, the junction kept 5 bases outside the gene matches. This CDR3 is 15 amino acids long. Germline lookup yields CDR1 SGHAT and CDR2 FQNNGV. Sorted naive CD8 T cells were those defined as CD8+CD4-CCR7+CD45RA+. The rearrangement links TRBV11-2 to TRBJ2-3; 8 nucleotides agree with TRBD2. This receptor was identified in a human donor in good health. Some libraries in this study had Jurkat cell RNA spiked in. Sequenced: naive CD8+ T cells from blood, with Jurkat cell RNA spiked in. Subset here: FACS-sorted CD8+CD4-CCR7+CD45RA+ naive T cells. CDR3 DNA: TGTGCCAGCAGCTCTATAGCGGGATACACAGATACGCAGTATTTT. Translation: CASSSIAGYTDTQYF.